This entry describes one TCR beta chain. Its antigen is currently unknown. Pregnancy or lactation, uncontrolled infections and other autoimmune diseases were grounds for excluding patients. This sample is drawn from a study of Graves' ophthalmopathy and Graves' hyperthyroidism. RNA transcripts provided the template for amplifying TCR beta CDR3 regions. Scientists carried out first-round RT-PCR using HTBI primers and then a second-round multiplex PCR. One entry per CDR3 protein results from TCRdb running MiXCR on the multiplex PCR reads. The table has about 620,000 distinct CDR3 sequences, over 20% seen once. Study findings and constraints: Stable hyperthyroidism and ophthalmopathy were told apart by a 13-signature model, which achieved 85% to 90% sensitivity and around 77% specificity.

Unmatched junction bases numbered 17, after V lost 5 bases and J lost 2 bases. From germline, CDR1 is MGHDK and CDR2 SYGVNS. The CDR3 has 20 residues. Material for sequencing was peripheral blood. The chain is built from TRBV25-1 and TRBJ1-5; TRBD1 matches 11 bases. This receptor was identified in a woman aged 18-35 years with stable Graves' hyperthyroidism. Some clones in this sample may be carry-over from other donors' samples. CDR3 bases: TGTGCCAGCAGTCCCCCCTCATTCTGCGGACAGGGGGCTTGCAATCAGCCCCAGCATTTT. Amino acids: CASSPPSFCGQGACNQPQHF. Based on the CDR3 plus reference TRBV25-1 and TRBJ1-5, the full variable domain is EADIYQTPRYLVIGTGKKITLECSQTMGHDKMYWYQQDPGMELHLIHYSYGVNSTEKGDLSSESTVSRIRTEHFPLTLESARPSHTSQYLCASSPPSFCGQGACNQPQHFGDGTRLSIL.